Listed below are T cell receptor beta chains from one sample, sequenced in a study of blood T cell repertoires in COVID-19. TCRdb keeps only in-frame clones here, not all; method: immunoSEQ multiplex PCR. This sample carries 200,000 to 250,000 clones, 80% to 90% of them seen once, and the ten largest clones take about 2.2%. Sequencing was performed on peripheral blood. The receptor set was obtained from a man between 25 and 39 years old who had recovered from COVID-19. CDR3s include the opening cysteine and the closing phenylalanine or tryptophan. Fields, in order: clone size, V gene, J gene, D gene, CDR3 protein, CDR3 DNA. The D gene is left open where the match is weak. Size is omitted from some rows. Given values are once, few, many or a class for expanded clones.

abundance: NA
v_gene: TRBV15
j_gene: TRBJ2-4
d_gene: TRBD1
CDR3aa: CATSSNRGVGNIQYF
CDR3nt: TGTGCCACCAGCAGCAACAGGGGTGTGGGGAACATTCAGTACTTC

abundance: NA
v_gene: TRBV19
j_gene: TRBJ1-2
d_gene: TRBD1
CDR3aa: CASSIAGRFFRQGRGYTF
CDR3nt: TGTGCCAGTAGTATAGCGGGTCGGTTCTTTCGACAGGGACGGGGCTACACCTTC

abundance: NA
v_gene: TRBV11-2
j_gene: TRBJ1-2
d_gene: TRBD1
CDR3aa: CASSLGDRGILDGYTF
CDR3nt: TGTGCCAGCAGCTTAGGAGACAGGGGTATTTTGGATGGCTACACCTTC

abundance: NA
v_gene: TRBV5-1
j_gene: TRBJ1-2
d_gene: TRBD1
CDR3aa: CASSFQGDPDYGYTF
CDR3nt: TGCGCCAGCAGCTTCCAGGGGGACCCCGACTATGGCTACACCTTC

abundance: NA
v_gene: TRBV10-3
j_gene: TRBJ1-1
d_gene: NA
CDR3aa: CAISDLRGGENTEAFF
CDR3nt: TGTGCCATCAGTGATCTAAGGGGAGGTGAGAACACTGAAGCTTTCTTT

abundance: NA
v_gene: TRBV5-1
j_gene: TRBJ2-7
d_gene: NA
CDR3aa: CASSSAREQYF
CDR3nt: TGCGCCAGCAGCTCCGCTCGGGAGCAGTACTTC

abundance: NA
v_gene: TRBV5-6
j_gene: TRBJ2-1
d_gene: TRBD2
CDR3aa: CASSPAGGGTSSYNEQFF
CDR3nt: TGTGCCAGCAGCCCGGCGGGCGGGGGGACCAGCTCCTACAATGAGCAGTTCTTC

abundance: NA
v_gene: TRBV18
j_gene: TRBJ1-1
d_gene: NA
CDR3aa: CASSPPNVPGTEAFF
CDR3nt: TGTGCCAGCTCACCACCGAATGTCCCGGGCACTGAAGCTTTCTTT

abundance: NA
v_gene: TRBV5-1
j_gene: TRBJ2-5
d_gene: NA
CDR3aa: CASSLAGGKETQYF
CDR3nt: TGCGCCAGCAGCTTAGCAGGAGGCAAAGAGACCCAGTACTTC

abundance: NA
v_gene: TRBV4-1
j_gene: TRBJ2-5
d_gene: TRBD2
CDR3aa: CASSQDRGTSGIQETQYF
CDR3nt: TGCGCCAGCAGCCAAGATAGGGGGACTAGCGGGATCCAAGAGACCCAGTACTTC

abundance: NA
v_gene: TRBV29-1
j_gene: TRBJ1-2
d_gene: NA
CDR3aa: CSVEVAGGYTF
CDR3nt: TGCAGCGTTGAAGTTGCGGGGGGCTACACCTTC

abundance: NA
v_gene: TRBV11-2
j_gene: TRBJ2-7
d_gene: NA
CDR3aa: CASSSLAGDRYYEQYF
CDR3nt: TGTGCCAGCAGCTCCCTCGCAGGAGACAGGTATTACGAGCAGTACTTC

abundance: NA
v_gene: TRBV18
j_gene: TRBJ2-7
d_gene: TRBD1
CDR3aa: CASSRTGDYEQYF
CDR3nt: TGTGCCAGCTCCCGGACAGGGGACTACGAGCAGTACTTC

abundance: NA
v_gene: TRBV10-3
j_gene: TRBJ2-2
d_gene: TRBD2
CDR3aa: CAIRVLAGGPGTGELFF
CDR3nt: TGTGCCATCAGGGTACTAGCGGGGGGCCCGGGGACCGGGGAGCTGTTTTTT

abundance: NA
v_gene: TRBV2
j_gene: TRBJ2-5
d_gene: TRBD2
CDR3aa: CASSGAGGQETQYF
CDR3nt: TGTGCCAGCAGCGGAGCGGGGGGGCAAGAGACCCAGTACTTC

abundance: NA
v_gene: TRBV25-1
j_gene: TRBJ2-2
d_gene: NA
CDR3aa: CASSVSGRNTGELFF
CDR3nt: TGTGCCAGCAGTGTCAGTGGTCGGAACACCGGGGAGCTGTTTTTT

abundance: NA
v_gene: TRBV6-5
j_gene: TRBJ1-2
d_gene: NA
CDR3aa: CASSYTRDYGYTF
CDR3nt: TGTGCCAGCAGTTACACCAGGGACTATGGCTACACCTTC

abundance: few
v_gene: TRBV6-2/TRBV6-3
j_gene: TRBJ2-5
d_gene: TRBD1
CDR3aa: CASSSRTGYGETQYF
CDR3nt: TGTGCCAGCAGTTCAAGGACAGGCTATGGGGAGACCCAGTACTTC

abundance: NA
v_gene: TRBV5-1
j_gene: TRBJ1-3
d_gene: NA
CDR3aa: CASSTEYGNTIYF
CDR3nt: TGCGCCAGCAGCACGGAGTACGGAAACACCATATATTTT

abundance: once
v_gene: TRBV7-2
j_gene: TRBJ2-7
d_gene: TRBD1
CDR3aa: CASSFIQGYEQYF
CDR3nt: TGTGCCAGCAGCTTTATACAGGGGTACGAGCAGTACTTC

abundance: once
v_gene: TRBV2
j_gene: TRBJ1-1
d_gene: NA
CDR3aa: CASSAPEGEETEAFF
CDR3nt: TGTGCCAGCAGTGCCCCAGAGGGGGAAGAGACTGAAGCTTTCTTT

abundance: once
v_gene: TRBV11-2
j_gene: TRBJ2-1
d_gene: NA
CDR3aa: CASSDRGTARGEQFF
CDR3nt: TGTGCCAGCAGCGACCGCGGGACAGCACGTGGTGAGCAGTTCTTC

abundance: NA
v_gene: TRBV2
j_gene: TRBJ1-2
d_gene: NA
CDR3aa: CANEALLNYGYTF
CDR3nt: TGTGCCAACGAGGCCCTGCTGAACTATGGCTACACCTTC

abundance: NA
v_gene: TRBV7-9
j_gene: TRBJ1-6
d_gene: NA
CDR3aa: CASSLGPAGVGNSPLHF
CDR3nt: TGTGCCAGCAGCTTAGGTCCGGCAGGGGTGGGTAATTCACCCCTCCACTTT

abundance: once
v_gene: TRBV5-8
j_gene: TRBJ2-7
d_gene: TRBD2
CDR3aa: CASSRGLAGAYEQYF
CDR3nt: TGTGCCAGCAGCCGGGGACTAGCGGGGGCCTACGAGCAGTACTTC

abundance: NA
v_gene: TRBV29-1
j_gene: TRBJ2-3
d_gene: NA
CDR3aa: CSVAEGADTQYF
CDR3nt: TGCAGCGTTGCCGAAGGGGCAGATACGCAGTATTTT

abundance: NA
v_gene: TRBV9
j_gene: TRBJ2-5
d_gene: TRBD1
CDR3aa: CASSASGTAQETQYF
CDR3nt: TGTGCCAGCAGCGCCTCCGGGACAGCCCAAGAGACCCAGTACTTC

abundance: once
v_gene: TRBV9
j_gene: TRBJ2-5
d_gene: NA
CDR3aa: CASSSYTGRETQYF
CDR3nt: TGTGCCAGCAGCTCCTACACGGGAAGAGAGACCCAGTACTTC

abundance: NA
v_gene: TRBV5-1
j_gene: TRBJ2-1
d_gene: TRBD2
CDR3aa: CASSLGLAGARVDEQFF
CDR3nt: TGCGCCAGCAGCCTGGGACTAGCGGGGGCCAGGGTCGATGAGCAGTTCTTC

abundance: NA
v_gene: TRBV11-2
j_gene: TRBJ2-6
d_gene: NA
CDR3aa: CASSQGDPGANVLTF
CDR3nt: TGTGCCAGCAGCCAAGGGGATCCCGGGGCCAACGTCCTGACTTTC

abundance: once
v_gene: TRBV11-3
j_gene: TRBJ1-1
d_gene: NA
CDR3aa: CASSSQAGMESEAFF
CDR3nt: TGTGCCAGCAGCTCTCAGGCGGGGATGGAGTCTGAAGCTTTCTTT

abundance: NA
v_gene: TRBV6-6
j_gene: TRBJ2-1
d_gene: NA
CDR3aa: CAGGGNYNEQFF
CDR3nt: TGTGCCGGGGGGGGCAACTACAATGAGCAGTTCTTC

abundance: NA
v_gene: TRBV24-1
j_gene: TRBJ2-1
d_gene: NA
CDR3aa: CATSDSRGTANEQFF
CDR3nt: TGTGCCACCAGTGATTCCCGGGGGACAGCGAATGAGCAGTTCTTC

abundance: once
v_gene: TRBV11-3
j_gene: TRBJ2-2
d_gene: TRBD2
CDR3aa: CAGASGGTTGELFF
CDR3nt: TGTGCAGGGGCTAGCGGGGGGACCACCGGGGAGCTGTTTTTT

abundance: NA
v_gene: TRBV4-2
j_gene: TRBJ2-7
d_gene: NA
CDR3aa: CASSQDTGEQYF
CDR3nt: TGTGCCAGCAGCCAAGATACGGGAGAGCAGTACTTC

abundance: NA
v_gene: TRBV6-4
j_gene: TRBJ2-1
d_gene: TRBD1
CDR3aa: CASSPEQGANEQFF
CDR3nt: TGTGCCAGCAGCCCCGAACAGGGGGCCAATGAGCAGTTCTTC

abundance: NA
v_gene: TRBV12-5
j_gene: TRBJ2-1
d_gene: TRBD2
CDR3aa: CASGLVVTSGAHNEQFF
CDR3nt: TGTGCTAGTGGTTTGGTAGTGACTAGCGGGGCACACAATGAGCAGTTCTTC

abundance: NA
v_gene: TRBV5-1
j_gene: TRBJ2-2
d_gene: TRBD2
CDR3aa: CASSLAGGPGGELFF
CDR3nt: TGCGCCAGCAGCTTAGCGGGGGGGCCCGGCGGGGAGCTGTTTTTT

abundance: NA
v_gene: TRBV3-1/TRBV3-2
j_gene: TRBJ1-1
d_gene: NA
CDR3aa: CASSQDPRGTEAFF
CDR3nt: TGTGCCAGCAGCCAAGATCCCAGGGGCACTGAAGCTTTCTTT